A selection of T cell receptor beta chains follows, all from one sample in a study of beta chain features in type 1 diabetes. Only in-frame clones appear in the TCRdb table, and some are missing; sequencing was by immunoSEQ multiplex PCR. In the table there are roughly 230,000 clones, roughly 9.6% of which are singletons. The sample taken for sequencing was naive CD4+ T cells from blood. Receptor source: a woman aged 18-29 years in good health. Each CDR3 is given with its conserved first and last residue. The order of the fields is V gene, clone size, D gene, J gene, CDR3 protein, CDR3 DNA. A D gene is named only where the DNA matches it firmly. For some rows the clone size is stated as once, few or many, or as a class when expanded; others skip it.

>TRBV11-1|NA|NA|TRBJ2-4
CASSFGRPGNIQYF
TGTGCCAGCAGCTTCGGCAGGCCGGGGAACATTCAGTACTTC
>TRBV18|NA|NA|TRBJ2-2
CASSPPSTGGSGELFF
TGTGCCAGCTCACCACCGTCGACGGGGGGCTCCGGGGAGCTGTTTTTT
>TRBV6-6|NA|NA|TRBJ2-2
CASLYRDNTGELFF
TGTGCCAGTCTTTACAGGGACAACACCGGGGAGCTGTTTTTT
>TRBV9|NA|TRBD2|TRBJ2-1
CASSASGRAYNEQFF
TGTGCCAGCAGCGCAAGCGGGAGGGCCTACAATGAGCAGTTCTTC
>TRBV5-4|NA|NA|TRBJ2-7
CASSSARNYYEQYF
TGTGCCAGCAGCTCTGCCCGGAACTACTACGAGCAGTACTTC
>TRBV5-1|few|TRBD1|TRBJ2-7
CASSLDRGLEQYF
TGCGCCAGCAGTCTCGACAGGGGGCTTGAGCAGTACTTC
>TRBV27|few|TRBD2|TRBJ2-1
CASRLAGDGGEQFF
TGTGCCAGCCGACTAGCGGGAGATGGCGGTGAGCAGTTCTTC
>TRBV6-6|NA|TRBD2|TRBJ2-5
CASSYYGFGTTQTQYF
TGTGCCAGCAGTTACTACGGATTCGGGACTACTCAGACCCAGTACTTC
>TRBV19|NA|TRBD2|TRBJ2-1
CASSLSGGSYNEQFF
TGTGCCAGTAGTCTCAGCGGGGGCTCCTACAATGAGCAGTTCTTC
>TRBV11-2|few|TRBD2|TRBJ2-1
CASSYGTSGFSYNEQFF
TGTGCCAGCAGCTACGGGACTAGCGGCTTCTCCTACAATGAGCAGTTCTTC
>TRBV5-4|NA|NA|TRBJ2-5
CASSLAGRGRQETQYF
TGTGCCAGCAGCTTGGCGGGAAGAGGCCGACAAGAGACCCAGTACTTC
>TRBV27|few|NA|TRBJ1-5
CASSLRGMGNQPQHF
TGTGCCAGCAGTTTAAGAGGGATGGGCAATCAGCCCCAGCATTTT
>TRBV2|NA|NA|TRBJ2-5
CASTFLGVQETQYF
TGTGCCAGCACATTCCTGGGAGTCCAAGAGACCCAGTACTTC
>TRBV5-4|NA|NA|TRBJ2-4
CASSLSGALAKNIQYF
TGTGCCAGCAGCTTATCTGGGGCTCTAGCCAAAAACATTCAGTACTTC
>TRBV5-4|few|NA|TRBJ1-2
CASSPGGPNYGYTF
TGTGCCAGCAGCCCAGGCGGGCCTAACTATGGCTACACCTTC
>TRBV13|once|NA|TRBJ1-3
CASSLNRANTIYF
TGTGCCAGCAGCTTAAACAGGGCGAACACCATATATTTT
>TRBV30|NA|TRBD1|TRBJ2-4
CAWSVYGTAQKNIQYF
TGTGCCTGGTCTGTCTACGGGACAGCGCAGAAAAACATTCAGTACTTC
>TRBV9|NA|NA|TRBJ2-3
CASTFSAKGTDTQYF
TGTGCCAGCACCTTCTCAGCGAAGGGCACAGATACGCAGTATTTT
>TRBV19|few|TRBD1|TRBJ1-1
CASSKGQPSLAEAFF
TGTGCCAGTAGTAAGGGACAGCCCTCGTTGGCTGAAGCTTTCTTT
>TRBV6-5|NA|TRBD2|TRBJ2-1
CASSSLRAGERDEQFF
TGTGCCAGCAGTTCCCTGCGGGCGGGAGAGAGGGATGAGCAGTTCTTC
>TRBV30|many|NA|TRBJ2-1
CAWSGLVYTEQFF
TGTGCCTGGAGTGGCCTAGTATACACTGAGCAGTTCTTC
>TRBV30|few|NA|TRBJ2-3
CAWSVLADTQYF
TGTGCCTGGAGTGTACTCGCAGATACGCAGTATTTT
>TRBV6-1|NA|NA|TRBJ1-5
CASSETWANQPQHF
TGTGCCAGCAGTGAAACCTGGGCCAATCAGCCCCAGCATTTT
>TRBV9|NA|NA|TRBJ1-2
CASSAPGSSYGYTF
TGTGCCAGCAGCGCACCAGGGTCTAGCTATGGCTACACCTTC
>TRBV11-2|few|TRBD2|TRBJ2-7
CASSPSSWASGSYEQYF
TGTGCCAGCAGCCCCAGCTCTTGGGCTAGCGGGAGCTACGAGCAGTACTTC
>TRBV19|NA|TRBD1|TRBJ1-3
CASSPGTVGNTIYF
TGTGCCAGTAGTCCAGGGACAGTCGGTAACACCATATATTTT
>TRBV5-1|few|NA|TRBJ1-1
CASSLGHLMNTEAFF
TGCGCCAGCAGCTTGGGACACTTAATGAACACTGAAGCTTTCTTT
>TRBV30|NA|TRBD2|TRBJ2-1
CAWGGLAGNEQFF
TGTGCCTGGGGGGGTCTAGCGGGGAATGAGCAGTTCTTC
>TRBV5-1|NA|TRBD1|TRBJ1-1
CASSLEGQGKAFF
TGCGCCAGCAGCTTGGAGGGACAGGGAAAAGCTTTCTTT
>TRBV2|NA|NA|TRBJ2-3
CASRASFRSTDTQYF
TGTGCCAGCAGGGCCTCCTTCCGAAGCACAGATACGCAGTATTTT
>TRBV5-1|NA|TRBD1|TRBJ2-2
CASSLVGQGANTGELFF
TGCGCCAGCAGCTTGGTTGGACAGGGGGCGAACACCGGGGAGCTGTTTTTT
>TRBV5-6|few|NA|TRBJ2-5
CASSFQRETQYF
TGTGCCAGCAGCTTTCAGCGAGAGACCCAGTACTTC